The clone carrying this TCR beta chain was picked up a small number of times. Its antigen is not known. The authors ran a second PCR of roughly 6 to 12 cycles using a sample-barcoded 5' primer and a J-beta primer mix. TCRdb used MiXCR to reprocess the 5' RACE reads, holding one entry per CDR3 protein. Of 800,000 or so distinct CDR3 sequences listed, around a quarter are singletons. This entry belongs to a study of blood T cells in healthy people across ages. Study-wide points: Naive T cell percentage and TCR beta diversity correlated strongly.

This same sample was also taken into another study, of T cells of mothers and their children.

This clonotype was sampled from a boy younger than 18 in good health. Input material: blood.

The CDR3 loop is CASSPRDKVEAFF. CDR3 DNA sequence: TGTGCCAGCAGCCCCCGGGACAAAGTCGAAGCTTTCTTT. This chain connects TRBV11-3 to TRBJ1-1; D possibly corresponds to TRBD1 (6 bases). The CDR3 covers 13 residues. Deletions cut 5 bases from V and 8 bases from J, with 15 bases between. Per germline, CDR1 SGHNT and CDR2 YENEEA. Drawing the rest from reference TRBV11-3 and TRBJ1-1, the complete variable domain is EAGVVQSPRYKIIEKKQPVAFWCNPISGHNTLYWYLQNLGQGPELLIRYENEEAVDDSQLPKDRFSAERLKGVDSTLKIQPAELGDSAVYLCASSPRDKVEAFFGQGTRLTVV.